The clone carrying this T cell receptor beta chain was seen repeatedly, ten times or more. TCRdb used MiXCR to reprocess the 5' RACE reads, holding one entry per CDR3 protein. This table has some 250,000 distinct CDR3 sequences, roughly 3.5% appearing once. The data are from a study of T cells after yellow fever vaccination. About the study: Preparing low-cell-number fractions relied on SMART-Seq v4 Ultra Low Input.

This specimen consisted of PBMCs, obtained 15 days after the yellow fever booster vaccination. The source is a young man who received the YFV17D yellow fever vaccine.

This CDR3 reads CASRLIDTQYF. CDR3 DNA: TGTGCCAGTCGGCTAATTGATACGCAGTATTTT. V and J are TRBV28 and TRBJ2-3; D ambiguous. V lost 9 bases and J lost 6, with 10 bases in between. CDR3 length: 11 amino acids. The germline CDR1 and CDR2 sequences are MDHEN and SYDVKM.